Listed below are T cell receptor beta chains from one sample, sequenced in a study of blood T cell repertoires in COVID-19. Assay: immunoSEQ multiplex PCR; the TCRdb copy retains only in-frame clones and omits some. This table holds about 89,000 clones, 75% to 95% found once. The sequenced material came from peripheral blood. These receptor sequences come from a human donor with active COVID-19. The donor label of this sample is uncertain. Both conserved end residues are part of each CDR3. The D gene is left open where the match is weak. Clone size is given for some rows only: seen once, a few or many times, or a class if the clone is expanded.

clone_size: .; j_call: TRBJ1-4; v_call: TRBV9; d_call: TRBD1; cdr3_aa: CASSASGGGDEKLFF; cdr3_nt: TGTGCCAGCAGCGCCTCAGGGGGCGGAGATGAAAAACTGTTTTTT
clone_size: few; j_call: TRBJ1-1; v_call: TRBV19; d_call: .; cdr3_aa: CASSIRGPLTEAFF; cdr3_nt: TGTGCCAGTAGTATCCGCGGGCCATTGACTGAAGCTTTCTTT
clone_size: .; j_call: TRBJ2-3; v_call: TRBV6-5; d_call: .; cdr3_aa: CASSYGGTTDTQYF; cdr3_nt: TGTGCCAGCAGTTACGGGGGGACCACAGATACGCAGTATTTT
clone_size: .; j_call: TRBJ2-1; v_call: TRBV18; d_call: .; cdr3_aa: CASSPVQGREQFF; cdr3_nt: TGTGCCAGCTCACCAGTTCAGGGGCGTGAGCAGTTCTTC
clone_size: .; j_call: TRBJ2-7; v_call: TRBV4-1; d_call: .; cdr3_aa: CASSQDGLVDLSYEQYF; cdr3_nt: TGCGCCAGCAGCCAAGATGGGCTTGTCGACCTATCCTACGAGCAGTACTTC
clone_size: .; j_call: TRBJ1-1; v_call: TRBV5-1; d_call: TRBD1; cdr3_aa: CASSSHTGENTEAFF; cdr3_nt: TGCGCCAGCAGCTCACATACAGGGGAGAACACTGAAGCTTTCTTT
clone_size: .; j_call: TRBJ2-5; v_call: TRBV5-4; d_call: TRBD1; cdr3_aa: CASRTWGRGQETQYF; cdr3_nt: TGTGCCAGCAGGACTTGGGGCAGGGGGCAGGAGACCCAGTACTTC
clone_size: once; j_call: TRBJ1-2; v_call: TRBV5-6; d_call: TRBD1; cdr3_aa: CASSSYRTGENYGYTF; cdr3_nt: TGTGCCAGCAGCTCTTATCGGACAGGCGAAAACTATGGCTACACCTTC
clone_size: .; j_call: TRBJ1-5; v_call: TRBV6-1; d_call: .; cdr3_aa: CASSDPLTLGQGNQPQHF; cdr3_nt: TGTGCCAGCAGTGACCCATTGACTCTGGGGCAGGGGAATCAGCCCCAGCATTTT
clone_size: .; j_call: TRBJ1-1; v_call: TRBV6-5; d_call: .; cdr3_aa: CASSYSNGNTEAFF; cdr3_nt: TGTGCCAGCAGTTACTCGAACGGGAACACTGAAGCTTTCTTT
clone_size: few; j_call: TRBJ2-7; v_call: TRBV6-5; d_call: TRBD1; cdr3_aa: CASSYSDRGTYEQYF; cdr3_nt: TGTGCCAGCAGTTACTCGGACAGGGGAACCTACGAGCAGTACTTC
clone_size: .; j_call: TRBJ2-5; v_call: TRBV5-8; d_call: TRBD2; cdr3_aa: CAMDLAGGLETQYF; cdr3_nt: TGTGCCATGGACCTAGCGGGGGGGCTGGAGACCCAGTACTTC
clone_size: .; j_call: TRBJ1-6; v_call: TRBV7-9; d_call: .; cdr3_aa: CASSRVSGSYNSPLHF; cdr3_nt: TGTGCCAGCAGTCGGGTATCGGGCTCCTATAATTCACCCCTCCACTTT
clone_size: .; j_call: TRBJ2-7; v_call: TRBV7-8; d_call: .; cdr3_aa: CASSLYSYEQYF; cdr3_nt: TGTGCCAGCAGCTTATATAGCTACGAGCAGTACTTC
clone_size: few; j_call: TRBJ1-1; v_call: TRBV19; d_call: TRBD1; cdr3_aa: CASSIWGTGETEAFF; cdr3_nt: TGTGCCAGTAGTATATGGGGGACAGGGGAAACTGAAGCTTTCTTT
clone_size: .; j_call: TRBJ1-2; v_call: TRBV7-8; d_call: .; cdr3_aa: CASTLGGGPLGYGYTF; cdr3_nt: TGTGCCAGCACCCTAGGGGGGGGTCCTTTGGGATATGGCTACACCTTC
clone_size: .; j_call: TRBJ1-5; v_call: TRBV6-6; d_call: .; cdr3_aa: CASSYPDTSNQPQHF; cdr3_nt: TGTGCCAGCAGTTACCCTGACACTAGCAATCAGCCCCAGCATTTT
clone_size: .; j_call: TRBJ1-1; v_call: TRBV5-5; d_call: TRBD1; cdr3_aa: CASSLGTGTLLEAEAFF; cdr3_nt: TGTGCCAGCAGCTTGGGGACAGGTACCCTTCTGGAAGCTGAAGCTTTCTTT
clone_size: .; j_call: TRBJ2-5; v_call: TRBV5-4; d_call: TRBD2; cdr3_aa: CASSFASGGRGETQYF; cdr3_nt: TGTGCCAGCAGCTTCGCTAGCGGGGGGAGGGGAGAGACCCAGTACTTC
clone_size: .; j_call: TRBJ2-7; v_call: TRBV5-6; d_call: .; cdr3_aa: CASSLVGGPDEQYF; cdr3_nt: TGTGCCAGCAGCTTGGTCGGGGGGCCTGACGAGCAGTACTTC
clone_size: .; j_call: TRBJ2-7; v_call: TRBV5-1; d_call: .; cdr3_aa: CASSLGQGGHEQYF; cdr3_nt: TGCGCCAGCAGCTTGGGGCAGGGGGGCCACGAGCAGTACTTC
clone_size: .; j_call: TRBJ2-5; v_call: TRBV5-4; d_call: TRBD2; cdr3_aa: CASSRPGLAGDRQETQYF; cdr3_nt: TGTGCCAGCAGCAGGCCGGGACTAGCGGGGGACCGCCAAGAGACCCAGTACTTC